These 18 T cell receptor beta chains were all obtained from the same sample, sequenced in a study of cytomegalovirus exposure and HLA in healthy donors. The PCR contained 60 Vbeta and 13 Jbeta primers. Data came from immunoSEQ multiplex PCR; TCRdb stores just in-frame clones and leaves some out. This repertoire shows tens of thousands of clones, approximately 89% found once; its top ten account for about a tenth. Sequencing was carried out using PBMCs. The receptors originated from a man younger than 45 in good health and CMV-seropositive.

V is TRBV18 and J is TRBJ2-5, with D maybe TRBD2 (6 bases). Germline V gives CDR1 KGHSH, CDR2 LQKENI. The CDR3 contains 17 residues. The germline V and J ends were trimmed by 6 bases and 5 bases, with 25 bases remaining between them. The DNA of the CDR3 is TGTGCCAGCTCCTCCAGATCTCGACTAGTCTTTCGGGAGACCCAGTACTTC. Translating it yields CASSSRSRLVFRETQYF.

CDR3 in DNA: TGTGCCAGCAGCGTAAGGGGGAGTAGAGTTGACACCCAGTACTTC. This codes for CASSVRGSRVDTQYF. V usage is TRBV9 and J usage is TRBJ2-4, with D possibly TRBD1 on 6 matching bases. The CDR3 spans 15 residues. V was pared by 1 base and J by 13 bases, with 21 bases between. Germline-derived CDR1 and CDR2 are SGDLS and YYNGEE.

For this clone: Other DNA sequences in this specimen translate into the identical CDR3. The CDR3 DNA reads TGTGCCAGCAGCAAGGGGCTAGCCAAAAACATTCAGTACTTC. Translating it yields CASSKGLAKNIQYF. V usage is TRBV6-5 and J usage is TRBJ2-4, with D possibly matching TRBD1 (5 bases). The length of the CDR3 is 14 residues. Germline loops: CDR1 MNHEY, CDR2 SVGAGI. Trimming cost V 6 bases and J 0 bases, with 9 bases left between them.

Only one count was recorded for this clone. Here the CDR3 reads CASSHSQGGRAEAFF. CDR3 nucleotides: TGTGCCAGCAGCCACAGCCAGGGGGGTCGGGCTGAAGCTTTCTTT. The chain employs TRBV4-2 and TRBJ1-1; 7 bases map to TRBD1. With 3 bases clipped from V and 6 bases from J, the junction kept 10 bases outside the gene matches. Germline V gene data show CDR1 as LGHNA and CDR2 as YNFKEQ. This CDR3 is 15 amino acids long.

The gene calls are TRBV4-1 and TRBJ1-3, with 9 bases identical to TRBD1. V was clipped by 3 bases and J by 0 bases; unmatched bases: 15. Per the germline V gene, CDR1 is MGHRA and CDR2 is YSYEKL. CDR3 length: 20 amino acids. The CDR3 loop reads CASSQPYRDRETPSGNTIYF. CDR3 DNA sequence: TGCGCCAGCAGCCAGCCCTACAGGGACAGGGAAACACCCTCTGGAAACACCATATATTTT.

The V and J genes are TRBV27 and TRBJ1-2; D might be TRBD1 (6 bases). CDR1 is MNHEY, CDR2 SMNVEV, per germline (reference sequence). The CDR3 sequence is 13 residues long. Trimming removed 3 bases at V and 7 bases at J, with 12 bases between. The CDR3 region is CASSFQGQGGYTF. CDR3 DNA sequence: TGTGCCAGCAGTTTCCAGGGGCAGGGTGGCTACACCTTC.

The CDR3 spells CASSPRSENTEAFF. The CDR3 nucleotides are TGCGCCAGCAGCCCAAGGAGCGAGAACACTGAAGCTTTCTTT. This chain joins TRBV5-1 and TRBJ1-1; D unresolved. V was shortened by 4 bases and J by 1 base, with 11 bases between the two germline ends. CDR3 size: 14 residues. Per the germline V gene, CDR1 is SGHRS and CDR2 is YFSETQ. The full variable domain, completed using reference TRBV5-1 and TRBJ1-1, is KAGVTQTPRYLIKTRGQQVTLSCSPISGHRSVSWYQQTPGQGLQFLFEYFSETQRNKGNFPGRFSGRQFSNSRSEMNVSTLELGDSALYLCASSPRSENTEAFFGQGTRLTVV.

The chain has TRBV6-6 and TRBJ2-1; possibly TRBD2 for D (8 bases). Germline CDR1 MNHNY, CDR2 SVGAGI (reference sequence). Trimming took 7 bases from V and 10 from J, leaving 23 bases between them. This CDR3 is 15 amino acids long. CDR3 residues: CASTDRGGGLAEQFF. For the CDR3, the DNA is TGTGCCAGCACCGACAGAGGGGGCGGACTAGCCGAGCAGTTCTTC.

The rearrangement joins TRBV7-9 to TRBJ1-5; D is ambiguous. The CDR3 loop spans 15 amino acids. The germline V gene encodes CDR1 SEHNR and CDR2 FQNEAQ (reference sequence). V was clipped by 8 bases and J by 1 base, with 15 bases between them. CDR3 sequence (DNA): TGTGCCAGCTCTCCTGGAGGGTTGAGCAATCAGCCCCAGCATTTT. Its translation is CASSPGGLSNQPQHF.

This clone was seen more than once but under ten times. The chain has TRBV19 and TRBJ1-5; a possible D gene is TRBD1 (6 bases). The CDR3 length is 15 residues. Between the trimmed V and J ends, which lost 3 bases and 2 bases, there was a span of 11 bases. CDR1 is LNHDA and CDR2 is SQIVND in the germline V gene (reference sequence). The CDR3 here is CASSISGGGNQPQHF. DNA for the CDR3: TGTGCCAGTAGTATTTCGGGGGGCGGCAATCAGCCCCAGCATTTT.

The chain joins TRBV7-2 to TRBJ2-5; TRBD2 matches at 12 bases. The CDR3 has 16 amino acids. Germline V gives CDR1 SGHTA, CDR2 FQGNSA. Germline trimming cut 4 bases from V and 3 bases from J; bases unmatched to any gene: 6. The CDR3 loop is CASSSLTSGREETQYF. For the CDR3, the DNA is TGTGCCAGCAGCTCGTTGACTAGCGGGAGAGAAGAGACCCAGTACTTC.

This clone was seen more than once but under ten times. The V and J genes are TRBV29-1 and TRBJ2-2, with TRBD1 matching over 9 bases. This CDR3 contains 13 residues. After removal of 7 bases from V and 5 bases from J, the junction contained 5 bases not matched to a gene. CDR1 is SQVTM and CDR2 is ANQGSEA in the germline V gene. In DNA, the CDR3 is TGCAGCGGACAGGGGGACGTGACCGGGGAGCTGTTTTTT. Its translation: CSGQGDVTGELFF.

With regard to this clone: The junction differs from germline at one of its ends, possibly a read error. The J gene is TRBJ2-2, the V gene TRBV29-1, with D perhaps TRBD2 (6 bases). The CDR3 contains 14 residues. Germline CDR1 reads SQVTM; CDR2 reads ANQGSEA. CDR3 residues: CSVDLGPNTGGLFF. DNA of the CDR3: TGCAGCGTCGACCTGGGACCGAACACCGGGGGGCTGTTTTTT.

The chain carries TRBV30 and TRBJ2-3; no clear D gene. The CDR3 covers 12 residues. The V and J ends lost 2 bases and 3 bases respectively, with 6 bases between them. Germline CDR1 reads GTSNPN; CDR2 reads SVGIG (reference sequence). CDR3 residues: CAWSTSTDTQYF. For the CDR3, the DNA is TGTGCCTGGAGTACATCTACAGATACGCAGTATTTT. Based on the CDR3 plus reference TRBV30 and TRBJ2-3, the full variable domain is SQTIHQWPATLVQPVGSPLSLECTVEGTSNPNLYWYRQAAGRGLQLLFYSVGIGQISSEVPQNLSASRPQDRQFILSSKKLLLSDSGFYLCAWSTSTDTQYFGPGTRLTVL.

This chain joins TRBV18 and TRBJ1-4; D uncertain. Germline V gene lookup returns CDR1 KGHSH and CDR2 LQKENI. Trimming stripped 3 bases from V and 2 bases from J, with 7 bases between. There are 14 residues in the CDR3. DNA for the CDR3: TGTGCCAGCTCACCCGGTAATACTAATGAAAAACTGTTTTTT. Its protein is CASSPGNTNEKLFF. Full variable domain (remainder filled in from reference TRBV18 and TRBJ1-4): NAGVMQNPRHLVRRRGQEARLRCSPMKGHSHVYWYRQLPEEGLKFMVYLQKENIIDESGMPKERFSAEFPKEGPSILRIQQVVRGDSAAYFCASSPGNTNEKLFFGSGTQLSVL.

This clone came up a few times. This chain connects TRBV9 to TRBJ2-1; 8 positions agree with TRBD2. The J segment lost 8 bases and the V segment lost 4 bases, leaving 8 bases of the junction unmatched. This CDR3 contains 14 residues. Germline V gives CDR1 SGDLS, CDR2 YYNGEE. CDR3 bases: TGTGCCAGCAGCTTTAGCGGGAAGCTGGATGAGCAGTTCTTC. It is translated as CASSFSGKLDEQFF.

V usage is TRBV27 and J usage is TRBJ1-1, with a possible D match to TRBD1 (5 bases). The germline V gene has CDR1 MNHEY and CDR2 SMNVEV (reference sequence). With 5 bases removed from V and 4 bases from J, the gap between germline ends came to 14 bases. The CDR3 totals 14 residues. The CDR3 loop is CASSMLPGITEAFF. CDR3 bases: TGTGCCAGCAGTATGCTACCAGGGATCACTGAAGCTTTCTTT.

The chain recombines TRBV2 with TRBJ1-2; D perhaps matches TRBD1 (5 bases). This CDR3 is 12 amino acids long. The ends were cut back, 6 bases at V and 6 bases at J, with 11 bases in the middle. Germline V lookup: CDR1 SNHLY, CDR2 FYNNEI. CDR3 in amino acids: CASRGAGDGYTF. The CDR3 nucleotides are TGTGCCAGCAGAGGGGCGGGGGATGGCTACACCTTC.